Following are 27 T cell receptor beta chains from one sample sequenced in a study of T cell repertoires in cytomegalovirus infection. TCRdb independently ran MiXCR on the reads; one entry per CDR3 protein. The sample lists about 740,000 distinct CDR3 sequences; roughly 35% were seen once. The material sequenced was PBMCs. The receptors derive from a human donor in good health (CMV status not recorded). Some clones in this sample may be carry-over from other donors' samples.

The chain recombines TRBV3-1 with TRBJ1-3; D gene uncertain. The V and J ends lost 4 bases and 4 bases respectively, with 8 bases between them. In germline, CDR1 is LGHDT, CDR2 YNNKEL (reference sequence). The length of the CDR3 is 13 residues. The CDR3 DNA is TGTGCCAGCAGCCCTGGTTTAGGAAACACCATATATTTT. Protein product: CASSPGLGNTIYF.

This clonotype was picked up a small number of times. J is TRBJ1-1 and V is TRBV6-5, with a weak D call TRBD1 (5 bases). Germline V CDR1 and CDR2: MNHEY, SVGAGI. Trimming left V 2 bases short and J 2 bases short, with 6 bases between. The CDR3 loop spans 13 amino acids. CDR3 protein: CASSYGHNTEAFF. DNA for the CDR3: TGTGCCAGCAGTTACGGACACAACACTGAAGCTTTCTTT.

This clonotype showed up just a few times. The V and J genes are TRBV12-3 or TRBV12-4 and TRBJ1-5; 7 bases map to TRBD1. V trimming: 5 bases; J trimming: 4 bases; junction bases outside the gene matches: 5. This CDR3 has 14 amino acids. CDR3 region: CASSPDRQNQPQHF. CDR3 DNA sequence: TGTGCCAGCAGTCCGGACAGGCAGAATCAGCCCCAGCATTTT.

A single count supports this clonotype. The CDR3 DNA follows: TGCGCCAGCAGGGCGGACAGGGGGGGCACCGGGGAGCTGTTTTTT. This codes for CASRADRGGTGELFF. The chain combines TRBV10-2 with TRBJ2-2; TRBD1 matches 10 bases. Germline V gene data show CDR1 as WSHSY and CDR2 as SAAADI. J lost 4 bases, V lost 6 bases, and 5 bases had no gene match. The CDR3 extends over 15 amino acids.

This clonotype was seen a handful of times. The rearrangement joins TRBV7-6 to TRBJ2-7, with D possibly matching TRBD2 (6 bases). V lost 8 bases and J lost 3, with 20 bases in between. The germline gives CDR1 SGHVS, CDR2 FNYEAQ. The CDR3 has 15 amino acids. The CDR3 DNA follows: TGTGCCAGCGCCGAGATCGGGGGAGGTAACTACGAGCAGTACTTC. It specifies CASAEIGGGNYEQYF.

This clonotype has only a few counts. V is TRBV7-3 and J is TRBJ1-2, with a tentative D call TRBD1 (6 bases). Germline loops: CDR1 SGHTA, CDR2 FQGTGA. V dropped 5 bases and J dropped 3 bases, with 16 bases sitting between them. The CDR3 sequence is 15 residues long. CDR3 region: CASSRQGRSDYGYTF. The DNA for the CDR3 is TGTGCCAGCAGCCGGCAGGGGCGTTCAGACTATGGCTACACCTTC.

V gene TRBV7-2 combines with J gene TRBJ2-5, with TRBD1 matching 8 bases. This CDR3 is built from 15 residues. V lost 2 bases and J lost 4; bases outside the gene matches: 6. Germline CDR1 reads SGHTA; CDR2 reads FQGNSA. The CDR3, as DNA: TGTGCCAGCAGCTTACAACAGGGGGGCCGAGAGACCCAGTACTTC. Protein: CASSLQQGGRETQYF.

Points on this clonotype: A much larger clone is a single base away; this may be a read error. The chain uses TRBV28 and TRBJ2-1, with unresolved D. Germline loops: CDR1 MDHEN, CDR2 SYDVKM. CDR3 length equals 16 residues. The CDR3 here is CAISGIEASSYNEQFF. CDR3 in DNA: TGTGCCATCAGTGGAATTGAAGCGAGCTCCTACAATGAGCAGTTCTTC.

The chain links TRBV9 to TRBJ1-6, with D possibly being TRBD1 (5 bases). Germline assignment: CDR1 SGDLS and CDR2 YYNGEE. V dropped 3 bases and J dropped 7 bases, with 20 bases sitting between them. This CDR3 region has 17 residues. The CDR3 here is CASSEVESGRLNSPLHF. The CDR3 DNA reads as TGTGCCAGCAGCGAGGTTGAGTCGGGACGGCTAAATTCACCCCTCCACTTT.

As to this clonotype: At one boundary the junction diverges from the germline segment, which might be a read error. The chain employs TRBV18 and TRBJ2-2; a weak D match, TRBD2 (5 bases). The germline V gene encodes CDR1 KGHSH and CDR2 LQKENI. CDR3 size: 14 residues. This CDR3 reads CASSPDWNTVELFF. The DNA of the CDR3 is TGTGCCAGCTCGCCGGACTGGAACACCGTGGAGCTGTTTTTT.

This clonotype was seen a few times. The chain joins TRBV6-1 to TRBJ2-5, with D perhaps TRBD1 (6 bases). Germline loops: CDR1 MNHNS, CDR2 SASEGT. V lost 2 bases and J lost 3, with 22 bases in between. The CDR3 spans 18 residues. As DNA, the CDR3 is TGTGCCAGCAGTGAACCCCTGATAGGAGATGAGGGGGAAGAGACCCAGTACTTC. Residues: CASSEPLIGDEGEETQYF.

This clonotype was found once. The chain carries TRBV5-1 and TRBJ2-5, with D perhaps matching TRBD2 (5 bases). The V and J ends lost 2 bases and 2 bases respectively, with 7 bases between them. Germline V lookup: CDR1 SGHRS, CDR2 YFSETQ. The CDR3 spans 13 residues. The CDR3 DNA is TGCGCCAGCAGCTTCAGACTACAAGAGACCCAGTACTTC. Translation gives CASSFRLQETQYF.

In this sample, this clonotype turned up many times. The rearrangement uses TRBV7-8 and TRBJ2-5; TRBD2 is a possible D gene (5 bases). Deletions cut 3 bases from V and 1 base from J, with 9 bases between. Germline CDR1 is SGHVS and CDR2 is FQNEAQ. The CDR3 extends over 14 amino acids. The CDR3 DNA sequence: TGTGCCAGCAGCTTTCGGCGGGCCCAAGAGACCCAGTACTTC. Protein: CASSFRRAQETQYF. Full variable domain (remainder filled in from reference TRBV7-8 and TRBJ2-5): GAGVSQSPRYKVAKRGQDVALRCDPISGHVSLFWYQQALGQGPEFLTYFQNEAQLDKSGLPSDRFFAERPEGSVSTLKIQRTQQEDSAVYLCASSFRRAQETQYFGPGTRLLVL.

Only a few counts were recorded for this clonotype. The rearrangement links TRBV6-1 to TRBJ1-4, with no clear D. This CDR3 is 12 amino acids long. The germline V and J ends were trimmed by 8 bases and 7 bases, with 11 bases remaining between them. Germline V gene data show CDR1 as MNHNS and CDR2 as SASEGT. Written as DNA, the CDR3 is TGTGCCAGCGGGTCGACAAGTGAAAAACTGTTTTTT. Its protein is CASGSTSEKLFF.

In the case of this clonotype: The junction departs from the called germline gene at one end, perhaps through a read error. The chain couples TRBV6-1 to TRBJ1-6; no firm D call. Germline assignment: CDR1 MNHNS and CDR2 SASEGT. CDR3 length: 16 residues. The CDR3 sequence is CASSTLRVHGVSPLPF. The CDR3 nucleotides read TGTGCCAGCAGTACATTAAGGGTCCATGGTGTGTCACCCCTCCCCTTT.

In its sample, this clonotype was seen a few times. CDR3 protein: CASTMHSGGLSTDTQYF. The DNA for the CDR3 is TGCGCCAGCACGATGCATAGCGGGGGCCTTAGCACAGATACGCAGTATTTT. The genes are TRBV4-1 and TRBJ2-3; 9 bases map to TRBD2. Germline V lookup: CDR1 MGHRA, CDR2 YSYEKL. The CDR3 covers 17 residues. J gave up 0 bases and V 7 bases, and 11 bases lay outside the gene matches.

The V gene is TRBV7-4, the J gene TRBJ1-2; 8 positions agree with TRBD1. The germline gives CDR1 SGHVT, CDR2 SQSDAQ. V lost 6 bases to trimming and J lost 2 bases; unmatched junction nucleotides: 5. There are 14 residues in the CDR3. In DNA, the CDR3 is TGTGCCAGCAGGAAGACAGGGGAAAACTATGGCTACACCTTC. Translation: CASRKTGENYGYTF.

This clonotype was recorded a few times. The chain joins TRBV28 to TRBJ1-2; tentative D call: TRBD1 (6 bases). CDR3 size: 15 residues. Deletions cut 3 bases from V and 4 bases from J, with 15 bases between. Per germline, CDR1 MDHEN and CDR2 SYDVKM. CDR3 sequence (DNA): TGTGCCAGCAGTTTGGCGGGGGCCTACATCTATGGCTACACCTTC. Amino acids: CASSLAGAYIYGYTF.

The V call is TRBV27, the J call TRBJ2-1; D call uncertain. The germline CDR1 and CDR2 sequences are MNHEY and SMNVEV (reference sequence). V lost 6 bases and J 4 bases, leaving 13 bases between the germline ends. This CDR3 contains 14 residues. The CDR3 DNA reads as TGTGCCAGCAGGGGTGGATTTGGATACAATGAGCAGTTCTTC. It is translated as CASRGGFGYNEQFF.

This clonotype has a handful of counts. The CDR3 DNA is TGTGCCAGCACCCCGAATAGGGCTACTCTTGGAAACACCATATATTTT. Translating it yields CASTPNRATLGNTIYF. This chain uses TRBV11-2 with TRBJ1-3; D remains ambiguous. The ends were cut back, 7 bases at V and 3 bases at J, with 19 bases in the middle. CDR1 and CDR2 from the germline V gene are SGHAT and FQNNGV. The CDR3 loop spans 16 amino acids.

Only one count was recorded for this clonotype. This chain joins TRBV28 and TRBJ1-6, with a tentative D call TRBD1 (6 bases). The germline V gene has CDR1 MDHEN and CDR2 SYDVKM. The length of the CDR3 is 17 residues. The ends were cut back, 4 bases at V and 10 bases at J, with 23 bases in the middle. The CDR3 DNA is TGTGCCAGCAGTTGGACGGACGGGGGGCGGGAAGGATCACCCCTCCACTTT. It specifies CASSWTDGGREGSPLHF.

V gene TRBV7-2 combines with J gene TRBJ1-1; D might be TRBD1 (6 bases). The CDR3 contains 13 residues. V lost 4 bases and J lost 2, with 8 bases in between. Per the germline V gene, CDR1 is SGHTA and CDR2 is FQGNSA. The CDR3 is CASSSGDNTEAFF. The CDR3 DNA reads TGTGCCAGCAGCTCAGGGGATAACACTGAAGCTTTCTTT.

This clonotype has ten or more counts. V and J are TRBV3-1 and TRBJ2-7, with D unclear. CDR3 length: 13 residues. V was clipped by 1 base and J by 4 bases, with 8 bases between them. CDR1 and CDR2 from the germline V gene are LGHDT and YNNKEL (reference sequence). This chain's CDR3 is CASSQVDGYEQYF. The CDR3 DNA reads as TGTGCCAGCAGCCAAGTAGATGGATACGAGCAGTACTTC.

This clonotype has only a few counts. This chain connects TRBV12-3 or TRBV12-4 to TRBJ1-3; D perhaps matches TRBD1 (6 bases). Trimming removed 7 bases from V and 1 base from J, with 14 bases in between. This CDR3 has 15 residues. This chain's CDR3 is CASTWTESSGNTIYF. CDR3 in DNA: TGTGCCAGCACTTGGACAGAGTCATCTGGAAACACCATATATTTT.

The chain links TRBV7-9 to TRBJ1-4; D not resolved. Trimming pared 7 bases from V and 0 bases from J, leaving 12 bases between. This CDR3 has 15 residues. Germline V CDR1 and CDR2: SEHNR, FQNEAQ (reference sequence). The CDR3, as DNA: TGTGCCAGCAAAGAGACTGCTGCAACTAATGAAAAACTGTTTTTT. As protein: CASKETAATNEKLFF.

The chain joins TRBV29-1 to TRBJ2-3; no clear D gene. CDR1 and CDR2 from the germline V gene are SQVTM and ANQGSEA. CDR3 length equals 13 residues. The V gene lost 4 bases and the J gene lost 3 bases, with 11 bases spanning the gap. The CDR3 spells CSVVAPLTDTQYF. The CDR3 region has the DNA TGCAGCGTTGTGGCACCATTAACAGATACGCAGTATTTT.

The V gene is TRBV7-2, the J gene TRBJ1-4, with unresolved D. CDR1 and CDR2 (germline): SGHTA, FQGNSA. This CDR3 spans 13 amino acids. The CDR3 region is CSIRPTSYEKLFF. As DNA, the CDR3 is TGTTCCATCCGTCCCACCTCCTATGAAAAACTGTTTTTT.